One and the same sample provided the 20 T cell receptor beta chains below, sequenced in a study of T cell responses to AZD1222 COVID-19 vaccine. Clones were sequenced by immunoSEQ multiplex PCR, and TCRdb holds only the in-frame ones, with some missing. The table includes around 130,000 clones, nearly 90% detected once. This material consisted of peripheral blood, taken 28 days after the second AZD1222 dose. Source of these receptors: an adult who received the AZD1222 COVID-19 vaccine.

V gene TRBV19 combines with J gene TRBJ2-7; 14 bases match TRBD2. The V segment lost 3 bases and the J segment 3 bases; nucleotides outside the gene matches: 1. This CDR3 is built from 15 residues. Looked up from germline, CDR1 is LNHDA and CDR2 is SQIVND (reference sequence). The CDR3 DNA reads as TGTGCCAGTAGTATTGGGACTAGCGGGAGCTACGAGCAGTACTTC. Residues: CASSIGTSGSYEQYF.

This chain uses TRBV18 with TRBJ1-2; 7 bases are shared with TRBD1. The CDR3 has 14 residues. V dropped 3 bases and J dropped 7; count of bases not matched to a gene: 8. Germline CDR1 and CDR2: KGHSH and LQKENI. CDR3 in amino acids: CASSPMTGRSGYTF. DNA for the CDR3: TGTGCCAGCTCACCGATGACAGGGCGGAGTGGCTACACCTTC.

The CDR3 here is CASSHRQGKTNTEAFF. CDR3 DNA sequence: TGTGCCAGCAGTCATCGACAGGGGAAGACGAACACTGAAGCTTTCTTT. The J gene is TRBJ1-1, the V gene TRBV6-2 or TRBV6-3, with 8 bases matching TRBD1. Trimming removed 5 bases from V and 1 base from J; junction bases left unmatched: 9. The germline CDR1 and CDR2 sequences are MNHEY and SVGEGT. The CDR3 has 16 residues.

The chain joins TRBV5-1 to TRBJ2-3; D uncertain. V lost 0 bases, J lost 3 bases, and 11 bases lay in between. This CDR3 has 15 amino acids. Germline CDR1 SGHRS, CDR2 YFSETQ. The CDR3 sequence is CASSLAWGGTDTQYF. The DNA for the CDR3 is TGCGCCAGCAGCTTGGCTTGGGGTGGGACAGATACGCAGTATTTT.

This chain joins TRBV3-1 (or the pseudogene TRBV3-2) and TRBJ1-5; D is ambiguous. Deletions cut 0 bases from V and 7 bases from J, with 7 bases between. Germline V lookup: CDR1 LGHDT, CDR2 YNNKEL (reference sequence). The CDR3 consists of 13 residues. The CDR3 DNA reads TGTGCCAGCAGCCAAGATGAGCGCCAGCCCCAGCATTTT. It is translated as CASSQDERQPQHF.

The chain carries TRBV7-2 and TRBJ2-7; maybe TRBD1 (6 bases). Deletions cut 3 bases from V and 3 bases from J, with 12 bases between. The CDR3 runs 14 residues. CDR1 and CDR2 (germline): SGHTA, FQGNSA. The CDR3 DNA is TGTGCCAGCAGCTTCGTAGCAGGGGACTACGAGCAGTACTTC. Protein sequence: CASSFVAGDYEQYF.

This clone was seen only once. The chain joins TRBV9 to TRBJ2-5; 9 bases match TRBD2. The CDR3 has 19 amino acids. Germline V CDR1 and CDR2: SGDLS, YYNGEE. V was pared by 2 bases and J by 0 bases, with 14 bases of the junction left unmatched. The CDR3 bases are TGTGCCAGCAGCGTTGGATTTGGAGCGGGGGGCCTGTACCAAGAGACCCAGTACTTC. Amino acids: CASSVGFGAGGLYQETQYF.

This clone was counted between two and nine times. This chain connects TRBV12-3 or TRBV12-4 to TRBJ2-7; the D is unclear. V shed 6 bases and J shed 4 bases, with 10 bases lying between them. The CDR3 is made up of 12 amino acids. Written as DNA, the CDR3 is TGTGCCAGCAGCCTCGGCGATTACGAGCAGTACTTC. It translates to CASSLGDYEQYF.

In its sample, this clone was seen a few times. The chain recombines TRBV7-9 with TRBJ1-3; the match to TRBD1 covers 8 bases. This CDR3 region has 14 residues. The V gene end was trimmed by 5 bases and the J gene end by 8 bases; junction bases not matched to a gene: 8. Germline V gene sequence: CDR1 SEHNR, CDR2 FQNEAQ (reference sequence). The CDR3 DNA reads as TGTGCCAGCAGCACCTCAGGGGGCGCAGACACCATATATTTT. The encoded protein is CASSTSGGADTIYF. Based on the CDR3 plus reference TRBV7-9 and TRBJ1-3, the full variable domain is DTGVSQNPRHKITKRGQNVTFRCDPISEHNRLYWYRQTLGQGPEFLTYFQNEAQLEKSRLLSDRFSAERPKGSFSTLEIQRTEQGDSAMYLCASSTSGGADTIYFGEGSWLTVV.

The rearrangement uses TRBV2 and TRBJ1-5; no definite D call. The V end lost 6 bases, the J end lost 1 base, and 10 bases lay between the germline ends. Per germline, CDR1 SNHLY and CDR2 FYNNEI. The CDR3 totals 14 residues. CDR3 sequence reads: CASSASGSNQPQHF. CDR3 DNA sequence: TGTGCCAGCAGCGCCTCGGGAAGCAATCAGCCCCAGCATTTT.

The chain uses TRBV15 and TRBJ2-6, with D unresolved. The CDR3 spans 17 residues. The V end was cut by 0 bases, the J end by 0 bases, with 9 bases between. From germline, CDR1 is LNHNV and CDR2 YYDKDF (reference sequence). The CDR3 coding sequence is TGTGCCACCAGCAGAGATGGTGGAAGCTCTGGGGCCAACGTCCTGACTTTC. Translating gives CATSRDGGSSGANVLTF.

The chain uses TRBV27 and TRBJ1-2; D uncertain. From germline, CDR1 is MNHEY and CDR2 SMNVEV (reference sequence). V lost 0 bases, J lost 4 bases, and 15 bases lay in between. CDR3 length: 16 amino acids. The CDR3 nucleotides read TGTGCCAGCAGTTTATCGTCGGCAGCTTTCGCCTATGGCTACACCTTC. This gives the protein CASSLSSAAFAYGYTF.

This chain connects TRBV5-1 to TRBJ1-1; unclear D gene. The V end lost 0 bases, the J end lost 0 bases, and 12 bases lay between the germline ends. CDR1 and CDR2 from the germline V gene are SGHRS and YFSETQ. This CDR3 spans 16 amino acids. The DNA for the CDR3 is TGCGCCAGCAGCTTGGTTGGGCCTGGCATGAACACTGAAGCTTTCTTT. Its protein is CASSLVGPGMNTEAFF.

In this sample, this clone turned up a few times. The chain employs TRBV4-1 and TRBJ1-5, with a weak D call TRBD1 (5 bases). CDR1 and CDR2 from the germline V gene are MGHRA and YSYEKL. The CDR3 consists of 16 residues. V lost 0 bases, J lost 0 bases, and 9 bases lay in between. The CDR3 sequence is CASSQDVTVSNQPQHF. The CDR3, as DNA: TGCGCCAGCAGCCAAGATGTGACAGTTAGCAATCAGCCCCAGCATTTT.

The chain has TRBV6-1 and TRBJ2-5; perhaps TRBD1 as D (5 bases). This CDR3 contains 15 residues. Germline-derived CDR1 and CDR2 are MNHNS and SASEGT. V shed 1 base and J shed 5 bases, with 14 bases lying between them. CDR3 protein: CASSEEGFAGETQYF. The DNA for the CDR3 is TGTGCCAGCAGTGAAGAGGGGTTTGCAGGGGAGACCCAGTACTTC.

The chain combines TRBV2 with TRBJ1-5; possible D gene TRBD1, 5 bases. V was pared by 5 bases and J by 6 bases, with 17 bases between. Germline V gives CDR1 SNHLY, CDR2 FYNNEI. CDR3 length: 15 residues. Here the CDR3 reads CASSFGGLGGQPQHF. In DNA, the CDR3 is TGTGCCAGCAGTTTTGGGGGACTGGGAGGTCAGCCCCAGCATTTT. Supplemented by reference TRBV2 and TRBJ1-5, the full variable domain reads EPEVTQTPSHQVTQMGQEVILRCVPISNHLYFYWYRQILGQKVEFLVSFYNNEISEKSEIFDDQFSVERPDGSNFTLKIRSTKLEDSAMYFCASSFGGLGGQPQHFGDGTRLSIL.

The chain recombines TRBV4-2 with TRBJ2-1, with 12 bases that match TRBD2. CDR1 is LGHNA and CDR2 is YNFKEQ in the germline V gene. The J segment lost 4 bases and the V segment lost 3 bases, leaving 4 bases of the junction unmatched. The CDR3 is made up of 16 amino acids. The CDR3 here is CASSQRLAGVYNEQFF. In nucleotides, the CDR3 is TGTGCCAGCAGCCAGAGACTAGCGGGGGTTTACAATGAGCAGTTCTTC.

This clone has only a few counts. The genes are TRBV10-3 and TRBJ1-1; D gene ambiguous. The CDR3 spans 14 residues. Trimming removed 6 bases at V and 1 base at J, with 12 bases between. Germline assignment: CDR1 ENHRY and CDR2 SYGVKD. The CDR3, as DNA: TGTGCCATCAGGGGCGGATTGGGGAACACTGAAGCTTTCTTT. Its protein is CAIRGGLGNTEAFF.

This clone was recorded a few times. The chain carries TRBV5-1 and TRBJ1-2, with a tentative D call TRBD1 (5 bases). CDR1 is SGHRS, CDR2 YFSETQ, per germline. The length of the CDR3 is 14 residues. V was shortened by 4 bases and J by 3 bases, with 13 bases between the two germline ends. The CDR3 DNA reads as TGCGCCAGCAGCCCCTTGGGGGTCGACTATGGCTACACCTTC. Amino acids: CASSPLGVDYGYTF.

The chain recombines TRBV7-9 with TRBJ1-2; TRBD1 might be the D (6 bases). This CDR3 is 13 amino acids long. Trimming removed 2 bases from V and 7 bases from J, with 11 bases in between. Germline lookup yields CDR1 SEHNR and CDR2 FQNEAQ (reference sequence). CDR3 loop: CASSLPGEVGYTF. The CDR3, as DNA: TGTGCCAGCAGCTTACCAGGGGAGGTTGGCTACACCTTC.